These T cell receptor beta chains were read from a single sample in a study of blood T cell repertoires in COVID-19. Profiling relied on immunoSEQ multiplex PCR, and the TCRdb table lists in-frame clones only, not all of them. The sample lists around 280,000 clones, more than 85% occurring once. The source material was peripheral blood. Receptors originate from a man aged 65 to 85 with acute or convalescent COVID-19. CDR3s leave out the opening cysteine and the closing phenylalanine or tryptophan.

v_gene: TRBV2; j_gene: TRBJ1-1; CDR3aa: ASNVDRGNTEAF
v_gene: TRBV27; j_gene: TRBJ2-3; CDR3aa: ASSLLSGYLTDTQY
v_gene: TRBV4-1; j_gene: TRBJ1-5; CDR3aa: ASSQDRNQGGQPQH
v_gene: TRBV7-2; j_gene: TRBJ2-2; CDR3aa: ASSLEVAGELF
v_gene: TRBV6-5; j_gene: TRBJ2-7; CDR3aa: ASSYSTSGRYEQY
v_gene: TRBV7-2; j_gene: TRBJ2-7; CDR3aa: ASSLQDTMWQY
v_gene: TRBV28; j_gene: TRBJ1-2; CDR3aa: ASSLYDSRRGGYT
v_gene: TRBV4-3; j_gene: TRBJ2-3; CDR3aa: ASSQLTRSDTQY
v_gene: TRBV28; j_gene: TRBJ2-7; CDR3aa: ASSRQQFYEQY
v_gene: TRBV6-2/TRBV6-3; j_gene: TRBJ2-3; CDR3aa: ASSYEGWGVRGTDTQY